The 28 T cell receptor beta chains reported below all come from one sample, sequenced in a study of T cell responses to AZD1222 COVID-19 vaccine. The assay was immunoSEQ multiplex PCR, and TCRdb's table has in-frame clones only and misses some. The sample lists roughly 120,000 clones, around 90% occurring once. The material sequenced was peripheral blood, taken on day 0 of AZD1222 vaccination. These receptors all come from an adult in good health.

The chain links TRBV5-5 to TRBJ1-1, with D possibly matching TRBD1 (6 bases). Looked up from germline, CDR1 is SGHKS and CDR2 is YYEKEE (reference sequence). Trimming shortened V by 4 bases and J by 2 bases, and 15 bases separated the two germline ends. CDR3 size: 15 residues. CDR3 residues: CASSRKGEDNTEAFF. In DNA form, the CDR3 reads TGTGCCAGCAGCCGGAAGGGGGAGGACAACACTGAAGCTTTCTTT.

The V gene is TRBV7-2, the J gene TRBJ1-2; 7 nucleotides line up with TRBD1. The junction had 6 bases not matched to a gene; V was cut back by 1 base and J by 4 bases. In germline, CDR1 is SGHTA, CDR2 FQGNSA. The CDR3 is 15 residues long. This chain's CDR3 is CASSLGGGQPYGYTF. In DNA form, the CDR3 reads TGTGCCAGCAGCTTAGGGGGGGGACAGCCCTATGGCTACACCTTC.

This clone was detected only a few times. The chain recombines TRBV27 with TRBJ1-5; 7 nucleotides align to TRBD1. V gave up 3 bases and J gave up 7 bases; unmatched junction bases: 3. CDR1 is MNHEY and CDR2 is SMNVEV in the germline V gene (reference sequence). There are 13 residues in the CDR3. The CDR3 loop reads CASSFQGGQPQHF. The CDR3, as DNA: TGTGCCAGCAGTTTCCAGGGGGGGCAGCCCCAGCATTTT.

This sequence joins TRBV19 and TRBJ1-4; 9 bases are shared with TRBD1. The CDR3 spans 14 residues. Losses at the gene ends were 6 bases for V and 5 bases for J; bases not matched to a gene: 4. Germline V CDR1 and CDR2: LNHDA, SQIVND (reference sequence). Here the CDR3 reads CASSTTGGNEKLFF. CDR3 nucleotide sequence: TGTGCCAGTAGCACGACAGGGGGAAATGAAAAACTGTTTTTT.

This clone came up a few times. CDR3 sequence: CASSSGLGGNQPQHF. The CDR3 region has the DNA TGTGCCAGCAGTTCTGGTTTGGGGGGCAATCAGCCCCAGCATTTT. The rearrangement links TRBV6-5 to TRBJ1-5; D possibly corresponds to TRBD1 (5 bases). The CDR3 length is 15 residues. Germline V gene lookup returns CDR1 MNHEY and CDR2 SVGAGI. Trimming took off 4 bases at V and 2 bases at J, with 12 bases between the two ends.

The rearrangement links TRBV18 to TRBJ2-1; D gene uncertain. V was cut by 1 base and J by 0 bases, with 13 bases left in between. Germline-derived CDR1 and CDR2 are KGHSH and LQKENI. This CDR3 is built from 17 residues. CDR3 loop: CASSPRADLSSYNEQFF. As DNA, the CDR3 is TGTGCCAGCTCACCACGGGCAGACCTGAGCTCCTACAATGAGCAGTTCTTC.

CDR3 coding DNA: TGTGCCAGCAGCGTAGGCAAGAACACTGAAGCTTTCTTT. It codes for CASSVGKNTEAFF. The V gene is TRBV9, the J gene TRBJ1-1; unclear D gene. Trimming stripped 0 bases from V and 1 base from J, with 4 bases between. Germline loops: CDR1 SGDLS, CDR2 YYNGEE. The CDR3 sequence is 13 residues long.

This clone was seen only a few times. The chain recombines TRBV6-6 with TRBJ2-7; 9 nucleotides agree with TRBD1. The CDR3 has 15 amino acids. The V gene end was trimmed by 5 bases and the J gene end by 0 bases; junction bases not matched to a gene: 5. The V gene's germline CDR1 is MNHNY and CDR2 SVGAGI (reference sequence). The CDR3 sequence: CASSPGTGFSYEQYF. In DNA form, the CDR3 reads TGTGCCAGCAGTCCCGGGACAGGGTTCTCCTACGAGCAGTACTTC.

In nucleotides, the CDR3 is TGTGCCAGCACCCGTACCGATGAGCAGTTCTTC. It yields the protein CASTRTDEQFF. The J gene is TRBJ2-1, the V gene TRBV7-9; unclear D gene. This CDR3 contains 11 residues. Per germline, CDR1 SEHNR and CDR2 FQNEAQ (reference sequence). V lost 7 bases and J 8 bases, leaving 9 bases between the germline ends.

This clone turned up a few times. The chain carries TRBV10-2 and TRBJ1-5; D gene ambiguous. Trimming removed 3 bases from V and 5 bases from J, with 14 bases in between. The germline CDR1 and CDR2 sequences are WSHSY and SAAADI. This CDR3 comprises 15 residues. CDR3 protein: CASSDRRAGDQPQHF. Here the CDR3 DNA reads TGCGCCAGCAGTGATCGTCGGGCAGGCGATCAGCCCCAGCATTTT.

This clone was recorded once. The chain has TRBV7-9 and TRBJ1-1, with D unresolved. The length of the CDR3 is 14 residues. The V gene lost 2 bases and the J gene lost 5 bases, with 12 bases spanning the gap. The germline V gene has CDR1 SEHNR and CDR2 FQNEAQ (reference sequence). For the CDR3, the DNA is TGTGCCAGCAGCTTACAAGGGCTGGGGACTGAAGCTTTCTTT. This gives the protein CASSLQGLGTEAFF.

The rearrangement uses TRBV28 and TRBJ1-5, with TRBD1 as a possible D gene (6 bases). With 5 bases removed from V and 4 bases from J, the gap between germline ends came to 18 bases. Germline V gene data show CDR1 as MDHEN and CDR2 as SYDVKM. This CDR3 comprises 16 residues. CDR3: CASSTPSGAPNQPQHF. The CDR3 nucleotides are TGTGCCAGCAGTACCCCCTCGGGGGCCCCTAATCAGCCCCAGCATTTT.

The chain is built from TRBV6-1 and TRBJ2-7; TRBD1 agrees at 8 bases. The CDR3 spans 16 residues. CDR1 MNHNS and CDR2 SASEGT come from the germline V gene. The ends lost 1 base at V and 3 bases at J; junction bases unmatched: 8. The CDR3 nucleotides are TGTGCCAGCAGTGAAGTATCGGCAGGGGGCCGCTACGAGCAGTACTTC. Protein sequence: CASSEVSAGGRYEQYF.

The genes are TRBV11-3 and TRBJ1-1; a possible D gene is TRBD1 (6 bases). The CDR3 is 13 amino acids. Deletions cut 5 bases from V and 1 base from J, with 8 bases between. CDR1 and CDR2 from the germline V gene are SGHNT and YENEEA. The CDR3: CASSRTENTEAFF. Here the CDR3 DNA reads TGTGCCAGCAGCCGGACAGAGAACACTGAAGCTTTCTTT.

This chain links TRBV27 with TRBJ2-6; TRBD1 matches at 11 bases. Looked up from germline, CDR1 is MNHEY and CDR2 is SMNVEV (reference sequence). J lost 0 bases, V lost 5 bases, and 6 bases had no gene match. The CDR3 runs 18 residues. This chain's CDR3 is CASSPWGQGDSGANVLTF. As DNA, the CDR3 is TGTGCCAGCAGTCCATGGGGACAGGGGGACTCTGGGGCCAACGTCCTGACTTTC.

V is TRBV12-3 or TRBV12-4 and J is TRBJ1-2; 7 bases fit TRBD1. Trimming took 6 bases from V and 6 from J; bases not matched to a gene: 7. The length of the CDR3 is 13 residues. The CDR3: CASRSTGVDGYTF. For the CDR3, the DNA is TGTGCCAGCAGGTCAACAGGGGTCGATGGCTACACCTTC.

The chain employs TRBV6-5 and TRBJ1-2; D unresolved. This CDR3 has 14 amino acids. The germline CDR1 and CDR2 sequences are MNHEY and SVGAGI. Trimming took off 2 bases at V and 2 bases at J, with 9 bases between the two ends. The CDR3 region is CASSYRDGNYGYTF. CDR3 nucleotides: TGTGCCAGCAGTTACAGGGATGGGAACTATGGCTACACCTTC.

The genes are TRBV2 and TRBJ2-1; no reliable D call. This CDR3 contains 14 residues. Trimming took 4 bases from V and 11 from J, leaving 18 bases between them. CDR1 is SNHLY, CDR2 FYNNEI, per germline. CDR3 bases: TGTGCCAGCAGTGTCTACAGCCAACCTAGGAAGCAGTTCTTC. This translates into CASSVYSQPRKQFF.

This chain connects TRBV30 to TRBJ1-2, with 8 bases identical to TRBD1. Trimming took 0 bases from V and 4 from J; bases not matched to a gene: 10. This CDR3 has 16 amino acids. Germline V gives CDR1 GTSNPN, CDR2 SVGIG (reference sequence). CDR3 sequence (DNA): TGTGCCTGGAGTGTACCTGGGACAGGATTGTTCTATGGCTACACCTTC. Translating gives CAWSVPGTGLFYGYTF.

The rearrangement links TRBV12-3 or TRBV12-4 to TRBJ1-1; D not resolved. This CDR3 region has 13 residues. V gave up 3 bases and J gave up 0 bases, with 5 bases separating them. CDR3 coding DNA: TGTGCCAGCAGTTTTTTGTTGAACACTGAAGCTTTCTTT. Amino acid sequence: CASSFLLNTEAFF.

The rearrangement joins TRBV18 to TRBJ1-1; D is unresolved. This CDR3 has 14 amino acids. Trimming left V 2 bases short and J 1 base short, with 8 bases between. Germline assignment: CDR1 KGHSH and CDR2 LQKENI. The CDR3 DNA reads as TGTGCCAGCTCACCAGGTGCAGAGAACACTGAAGCTTTCTTT. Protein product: CASSPGAENTEAFF. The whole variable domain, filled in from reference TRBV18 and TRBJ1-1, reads NAGVMQNPRHLVRRRGQEARLRCSPMKGHSHVYWYRQLPEEGLKFMVYLQKENIIDESGMPKERFSAEFPKEGPSILRIQQVVRGDSAAYFCASSPGAENTEAFFGQGTRLTVV.

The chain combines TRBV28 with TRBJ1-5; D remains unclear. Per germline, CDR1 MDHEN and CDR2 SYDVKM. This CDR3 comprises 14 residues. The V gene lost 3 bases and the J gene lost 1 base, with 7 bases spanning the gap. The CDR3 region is CASSFWQSNQPQHF. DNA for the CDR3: TGTGCCAGCAGTTTCTGGCAGAGCAATCAGCCCCAGCATTTT.

The CDR3 sequence is CASRRGQGAGEQYF. The CDR3 coding sequence is TGCGCCAGCCGAAGGGGGCAGGGGGCTGGAGAGCAGTACTTC. This sequence joins TRBV5-1 and TRBJ2-7, with 8 nucleotides matching TRBD1. The V segment lost 7 bases and the J segment 7 bases; nucleotides outside the gene matches: 13. Germline V CDR1 and CDR2: SGHRS, YFSETQ. This CDR3 is 14 amino acids long.

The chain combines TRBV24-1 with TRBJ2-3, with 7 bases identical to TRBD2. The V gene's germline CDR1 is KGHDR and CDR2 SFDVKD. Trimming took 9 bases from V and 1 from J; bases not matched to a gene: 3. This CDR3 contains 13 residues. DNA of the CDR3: TGTGCCACCGGGGGGGTTGGCACAGATACGCAGTATTTT. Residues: CATGGVGTDTQYF.

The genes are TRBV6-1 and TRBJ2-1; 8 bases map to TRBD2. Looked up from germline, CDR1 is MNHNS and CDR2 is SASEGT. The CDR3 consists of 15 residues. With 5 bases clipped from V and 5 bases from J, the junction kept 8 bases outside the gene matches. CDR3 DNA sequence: TGTGCCAGCAGTTCAGCGGGAGTCGGAGACAATGAGCAGTTCTTC. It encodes CASSSAGVGDNEQFF.

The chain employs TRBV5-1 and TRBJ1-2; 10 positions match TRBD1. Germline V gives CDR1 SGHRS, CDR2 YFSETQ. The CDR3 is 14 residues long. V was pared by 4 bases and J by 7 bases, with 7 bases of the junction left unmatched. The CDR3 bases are TGCGCCAGCAGCCCTGGGGACAGGGGAATTGGCTACACCTTC. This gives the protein CASSPGDRGIGYTF.

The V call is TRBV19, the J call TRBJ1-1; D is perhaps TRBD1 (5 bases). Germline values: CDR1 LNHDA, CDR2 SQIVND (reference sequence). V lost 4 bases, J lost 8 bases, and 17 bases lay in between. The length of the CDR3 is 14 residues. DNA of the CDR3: TGTGCCAGTAGTAAAGAGACACCAAGGGGCGAAGCTTTCTTT. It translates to CASSKETPRGEAFF.

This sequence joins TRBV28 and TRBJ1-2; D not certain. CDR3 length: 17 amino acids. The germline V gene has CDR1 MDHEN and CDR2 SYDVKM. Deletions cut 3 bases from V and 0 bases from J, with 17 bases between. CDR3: CASSLVSAGISNYGYTF. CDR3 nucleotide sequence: TGTGCCAGCAGTTTGGTATCCGCGGGGATTTCTAACTATGGCTACACCTTC.